The clone carrying this T cell receptor (beta chain) has ten or more counts. The antigen remains unidentified. The sample belongs to a study of Graves' ophthalmopathy and Graves' hyperthyroidism. Study-wide points: Classification of ophthalmopathy versus stable hyperthyroidism by a 13-signature model yielded just under 90% sensitivity and just under 84% specificity. Blood also harbored most expanded thyroid clonotypes above 0.001 frequency.

The CDR3 totals 15 residues. Deletions cut 0 bases from V and 5 bases from J, with 11 bases between. CDR1 and CDR2 from the germline V gene are SGHNT and YENEEA. Moderate-to-severe activity, CAS ≥3, NOSPECS ≥4 and duration under 3 months were recorded for donors with ophthalmopathy. Someone took the PBMCs out of more than 9 ml of fresh peripheral blood. Amplification of TCR beta CDR3 regions used RNA transcripts. The authors performed first-round RT-PCR with HTBI primers and then a second-round multiplex PCR. MiXCR, run by TCRdb on the multiplex PCR reads, gives a single entry per CDR3 protein. The table shows around 340,000 distinct CDR3 sequences, with roughly 17% occurring only once.

The chain is built from TRBV11-3 and TRBJ2-1; D may correspond to TRBD1 or TRBD2 (5 bases each). The TCR comes from an adult man with Graves' ophthalmopathy. Source material: peripheral blood. The CDR3 loop is CASSLDRGANNEQFF. CDR3 coding DNA: TGTGCCAGCAGCTTAGATAGAGGGGCAAACAATGAGCAGTTCTTC.